This TCR beta chain was profiled in a study of tumour-infiltrating T cells in Burkitt lymphoma (dated by TCRdb to 2020 to 2022). At the level of the whole study: TCR repertoire data were compared against clinical outcome, and productive clonality predicted overall survival and progression-free survival independently of established prognostic factors such as age at diagnosis.

Comments on this clone: No antigen is known for it. No quality values exist for individual bases; no much larger clone is one base distant.

Library construction relied on the immunoSEQ multiplex PCR assay. The table comes from immuneACCESS by way of TCRdb, which keeps in-frame sequences with V and J called. Part of the clones is missing from these tables; in studies checked, under half for an unresolved V gene and the rest for unknown reasons. Across this sample there are some 15,000 clones, with just under 80% seen only once. 2.1% of the sample is held by the ten biggest clonotypes. Relative to germline, V is 10 bases shorter and J is 2 bases shorter, with 15 bases between their ends. Counted from cysteine to phenylalanine, this CDR3 has 14 amino acids. CDR3 DNA is the only sequence kept; it has 42 bases, read in frame from the first base. Reading the germline V gene gives CDR1 MNHEY and CDR2 SVGAGI.

This TCR was sampled from a human donor with diffuse large B-cell lymphoma. This chain is built from TRBV6-5 and TRBJ2-4; tentative D gene TRBD2, with 8 bases matching. Sequenced: tumor tissue. The DNA reads as follows: TGTGCCACTCGGGGGGGACAGCCCAAAAACATTCAGTACTTC. Its translation is CATRGGQPKNIQYF.